The 22 T cell receptor beta chains in this list originate from one sample, sequenced in a study of Ad26.COV2.S vaccination and SARS-CoV-2 variants (dated by TCRdb to about 2021). Read against the paper, the sample's treatment or condition label means: some 20 received Ad26.COV2.S at low or high dose, single or two shots; about 5 received placebo; per-sample allocation not given. Repertoires of vaccine and placebo recipients were sequenced from samples taken on day 63 after the first injection. Libraries came from the immunoSEQ multiplex PCR assay. As stored in TCRdb, this immuneACCESS dataset retains in-frame rearrangements with V and J assigned. A fraction of the clones does not appear; measured against another copy, unresolved V genes explain less than half of the discrepancy, and the remainder lacks a known reason. Within this sample are a few hundred thousand clones, with about 90% of them counted one time only. The ten largest clones add up to about 1.7% of the sample.

The source material was peripheral blood, sampled in a trial of Ad26.COV2.S vaccine versus placebo. The receptors here all came from a person between 18 and 65 years old who received the Ad26.COV2.S COVID-19 vaccine or a placebo.

The chain joins TRBV6-5 to TRBJ2-7, with 8 bases identical to TRBD1. The CDR3 length is 14 residues. Germline V gene data show CDR1 as MNHEY and CDR2 as SVGAGI. Trimming cost V 6 bases and J 6 bases; bases outside gene matches: 10. The CDR3: CASRPDRGVLEQYF. CDR3 nucleotide sequence: TGTGCCAGCAGGCCCGACAGGGGAGTACTCGAGCAGTACTTC.

As regards this clone: One junction end does not reproduce the germline sequence, and a read error may be involved. This chain joins TRBV7-7 and TRBJ2-7, with 10 bases that match TRBD1. Germline lookup yields CDR1 SSHAT and CDR2 FNYEAQ (reference sequence). This CDR3 spans 17 amino acids. In DNA form, the CDR3 reads TGTGCTAGCAGCTTATGGGACAGGGGCCATTATCCCTACGAGCAGTACTTC. Its translation is CASSLWDRGHYPYEQYF.

This chain links TRBV6-5 with TRBJ1-2; maybe TRBD1 (6 bases). Germline V gives CDR1 MNHEY, CDR2 SVGAGI. Trimming removed 6 bases from V and 5 bases from J, with 19 bases in between. The CDR3 is 15 residues long. This CDR3 is CASSRDTPREYGYTF. The CDR3 DNA reads TGTGCCAGCAGCCGGGACACCCCACGGGAGTATGGCTACACCTTC.

The J gene is TRBJ2-3, the V gene TRBV3-1 (or the pseudogene TRBV3-2); D not certain. CDR1 is LGHDT and CDR2 is YNNKEL in the germline V gene (reference sequence). The length of the CDR3 is 12 residues. The V gene lost 6 bases and the J gene lost 4 bases, with 8 bases spanning the gap. CDR3 protein: CASRKSSDTQYF. CDR3 nucleotide sequence: TGTGCCAGCAGAAAATCTTCAGATACGCAGTATTTT.

The CDR3 sequence: CASSLTSLLRNEQFF. The DNA of the CDR3 is TGTGCCAGCAGCCTCACTTCTTTATTGCGGAATGAGCAGTTCTTC. This chain connects TRBV28 to TRBJ2-1; D remains unclear. Germline V gene data show CDR1 as MDHEN and CDR2 as SYDVKM. The CDR3 spans 15 residues. Trimming took off 6 bases at V and 7 bases at J, with 19 bases between the two ends.

The chain links TRBV30 to TRBJ1-1, with D unclear. Per germline, CDR1 GTSNPN and CDR2 SVGIG (reference sequence). The CDR3 has 12 amino acids. Trimming removed 3 bases at V and 7 bases at J, with 12 bases between. The CDR3 loop is CAWSSLGYEAFF. The CDR3 DNA sequence: TGTGCCTGGAGCTCCCTTGGCTATGAAGCTTTCTTT.

The J gene is TRBJ2-1, the V gene TRBV18, with 11 bases fitting TRBD2. Germline V CDR1 and CDR2: KGHSH, LQKENI. The CDR3 consists of 16 residues. The trim removed 5 bases at V and 3 bases at J, leaving 6 bases unmatched. The CDR3, as DNA: TGTGCCAGCTCATCCACTAGCGGGGGTGTCTACAATGAGCAGTTCTTC. It specifies CASSSTSGGVYNEQFF.

V gene TRBV5-4 combines with J gene TRBJ2-3, with D maybe TRBD2 (6 bases). The CDR3 extends over 12 amino acids. Trimming stripped 5 bases from V and 2 bases from J, with 6 bases between. The germline CDR1 and CDR2 sequences are SGHNT and YYREEE (reference sequence). In nucleotides, the CDR3 is TGTGCCAGCAGGGACTACACAGATACGCAGTATTTT. It encodes CASRDYTDTQYF.

This clone was picked up one time. This chain uses TRBV7-9 with TRBJ1-5; weak D call: TRBD1 (5 bases). CDR1 and CDR2 (germline): SEHNR, FQNEAQ (reference sequence). With 3 bases removed from V and 2 bases from J, the gap between germline ends came to 5 bases. The CDR3 sequence is 13 residues long. CDR3 DNA: TGTGCCAGCAGCTTGACAGGCAATCAGCCCCAGCATTTT. Translated, it gives CASSLTGNQPQHF.

The rearrangement links TRBV11-2 to TRBJ1-6; 8 bases align to TRBD1. This CDR3 is built from 14 residues. Germline trimming cut 7 bases from V and 7 bases from J; bases unmatched to any gene: 6. Germline assignment: CDR1 SGHAT and CDR2 FQNNGV. CDR3 nucleotides: TGTGCCAGCAACCACAGGGGGAAGAATTCACCCCTCCACTTT. It codes for CASNHRGKNSPLHF.

The V gene is TRBV7-9, the J gene TRBJ2-1; no firm D call. The CDR3 runs 16 residues. Per germline, CDR1 SEHNR and CDR2 FQNEAQ (reference sequence). V was trimmed by 2 bases and J by 3 bases, leaving 14 bases between them. The CDR3 nucleotides are TGTGCCAGCAGCTTAATCACCCAGAGTAACTACAATGAGCAGTTCTTC. This sequence encodes CASSLITQSNYNEQFF.

The V call is TRBV10-3, the J call TRBJ1-2, with D possibly matching TRBD1 (6 bases). The V gene lost 0 bases and the J gene lost 2 bases, with 10 bases spanning the gap. CDR1 and CDR2 from the germline V gene are ENHRY and SYGVKD. This CDR3 spans 15 amino acids. This CDR3 reads CAISESRGPNYGYTF. The CDR3 bases are TGTGCCATCAGTGAGTCTCGGGGGCCCAACTATGGCTACACCTTC.

The sample holds one count of this clone. This rearrangement joins TRBV19 to TRBJ2-5; 8 positions match TRBD2. Germline lookup yields CDR1 LNHDA and CDR2 SQIVND (reference sequence). V was pared by 3 bases and J by 2 bases, with 11 bases of the junction left unmatched. CDR3 length: 17 residues. Here the CDR3 DNA reads TGTGCCAGTAGTATTGGTTTATTGGCGGGGGGACAAGAGACCCAGTACTTC. Translation gives CASSIGLLAGGQETQYF.

The rearrangement joins TRBV6-5 to TRBJ1-2, with a possible D match to TRBD1 (6 bases). The germline gives CDR1 MNHEY, CDR2 SVGAGI. V lost 1 base, J lost 4 bases, and 10 bases lay in between. This CDR3 has 14 amino acids. The CDR3 region has the DNA TGTGCCAGCAGTTACTACGGGGGCGCCTATGGCTACACCTTC. Amino acids: CASSYYGGAYGYTF.

The chain combines TRBV10-3 with TRBJ2-1, with D possibly matching TRBD2 (6 bases). V was trimmed by 4 bases and J by 0 bases, leaving 10 bases between them. The CDR3 runs to 15 residues. Germline V gives CDR1 ENHRY, CDR2 SYGVKD. The DNA of the CDR3 is TGTGCCATCAGTGGCGCGGGGCCCTCCTACAATGAGCAGTTCTTC. Protein: CAISGAGPSYNEQFF.

This clone was observed once. This chain connects TRBV2 to TRBJ1-4, with TRBD1 identical over 7 bases. CDR1 SNHLY and CDR2 FYNNEI come from the germline V gene. The V segment lost 7 bases and the J segment 5 bases; nucleotides outside the gene matches: 4. The CDR3 totals 13 residues. CDR3 sequence reads: CASNRDSNEKLFF. In DNA, the CDR3 is TGTGCCAGCAACCGGGACAGCAATGAAAAACTGTTTTTT.

The chain joins TRBV10-1 to TRBJ1-1; no reliable D call. The germline CDR1 and CDR2 sequences are WNHNN and SYGVQD (reference sequence). This CDR3 region has 13 residues. Deletions cut 6 bases from V and 5 bases from J, with 13 bases between. The CDR3 DNA reads TGCGCCAGCAGCCCAGGAGGGATTACTGAAGCTTTCTTT. This sequence encodes CASSPGGITEAFF.

This clone is a singleton in its sample. The genes are TRBV6-6 and TRBJ2-5; TRBD1 might be the D (6 bases). The CDR3 extends over 15 amino acids. Germline V lookup: CDR1 MNHNY, CDR2 SVGAGI (reference sequence). V gave up 8 bases and J gave up 3 bases, with 19 bases separating them. Here the CDR3 reads CASVGQGTLEETQYF. The CDR3 DNA reads as TGTGCCAGCGTAGGTCAAGGGACATTGGAAGAGACCCAGTACTTC.

This rearrangement joins TRBV7-2 to TRBJ2-3, with D uncertain. The V gene lost 5 bases and the J gene lost 6 bases, with 9 bases spanning the gap. The CDR3 sequence is 12 residues long. The germline gives CDR1 SGHTA, CDR2 FQGNSA. CDR3 in DNA: TGTGCCAGCAGCCTGGCCTATGATACGCAGTATTTT. Translated: CASSLAYDTQYF.

This clone was counted a few times. This chain joins TRBV7-9 and TRBJ2-7, with a possible D match to TRBD1 (6 bases). CDR1 and CDR2 from the germline V gene are SEHNR and FQNEAQ (reference sequence). V dropped 1 base and J dropped 3 bases, with 13 bases sitting between them. The CDR3 consists of 15 residues. CDR3 nucleotide sequence: TGTGCCAGCAGCTTAGGACAGGACCCCGGCTACGAGCAGTACTTC. Translation: CASSLGQDPGYEQYF.

This sequence joins TRBV6-2 or TRBV6-3 and TRBJ2-1; D might be TRBD1 (6 bases). CDR1 MNHEY and CDR2 SVGEGT come from the germline V gene. With 0 bases removed from V and 4 bases from J, the gap between germline ends came to 10 bases. The CDR3 totals 15 residues. The CDR3 loop is CASSYSGGRYNEQFF. CDR3 coding DNA: TGTGCCAGCAGTTACTCTGGGGGCAGGTACAATGAGCAGTTCTTC.

In its sample, this clone was seen once. The chain has TRBV7-2 and TRBJ2-3; D call uncertain. The V gene's germline CDR1 is SGHTA and CDR2 FQGNSA. The CDR3 has 14 amino acids. Trimming removed 2 bases from V and 4 bases from J, with 10 bases in between. The CDR3 DNA sequence: TGTGCCAGCAGCTTATCTGTTCGTGCAGATACGCAGTATTTT. Amino acid sequence: CASSLSVRADTQYF.